This T cell receptor (beta chain) was observed in a study of blood T cell repertoires in COVID-19. In the study overall: There were acute and convalescent COVID-19 samples, and they came from the United States, Italy and Spain. The cDNA or gDNA used as material had been derived from T cells, B-cell-depleted T cells, or PBMCs.

Authors' methods: Reference gene primers were amplified, and this amplification served to estimate nucleated cell counts. Profiled with immunoSEQ multiplex PCR; TCRdb holds only in-frame clones, not every one. Clone size and the V and J calls come from that table; the DNA yielded D and trimming. Counted here are 190,000 or so clones, about 87% occurring once; the ten biggest clones make up about 4%. From germline, CDR1 is MNHNS and CDR2 SASEGT. The CDR3 is made up of 13 amino acids. V lost 3 bases to trimming and J lost 7 bases, with 12 bases between them. This receptor was identified in a young woman with acute or convalescent COVID-19. The sequenced sample was peripheral blood. This chain links TRBV6-1 with TRBJ1-2; D perhaps matches TRBD1 (5 bases). CDR3 bases: TGTGCCAGCAGTGAGCAGGGTCTAGGTGGCTACACCTTC. Residues: CASSEQGLGGYTF.